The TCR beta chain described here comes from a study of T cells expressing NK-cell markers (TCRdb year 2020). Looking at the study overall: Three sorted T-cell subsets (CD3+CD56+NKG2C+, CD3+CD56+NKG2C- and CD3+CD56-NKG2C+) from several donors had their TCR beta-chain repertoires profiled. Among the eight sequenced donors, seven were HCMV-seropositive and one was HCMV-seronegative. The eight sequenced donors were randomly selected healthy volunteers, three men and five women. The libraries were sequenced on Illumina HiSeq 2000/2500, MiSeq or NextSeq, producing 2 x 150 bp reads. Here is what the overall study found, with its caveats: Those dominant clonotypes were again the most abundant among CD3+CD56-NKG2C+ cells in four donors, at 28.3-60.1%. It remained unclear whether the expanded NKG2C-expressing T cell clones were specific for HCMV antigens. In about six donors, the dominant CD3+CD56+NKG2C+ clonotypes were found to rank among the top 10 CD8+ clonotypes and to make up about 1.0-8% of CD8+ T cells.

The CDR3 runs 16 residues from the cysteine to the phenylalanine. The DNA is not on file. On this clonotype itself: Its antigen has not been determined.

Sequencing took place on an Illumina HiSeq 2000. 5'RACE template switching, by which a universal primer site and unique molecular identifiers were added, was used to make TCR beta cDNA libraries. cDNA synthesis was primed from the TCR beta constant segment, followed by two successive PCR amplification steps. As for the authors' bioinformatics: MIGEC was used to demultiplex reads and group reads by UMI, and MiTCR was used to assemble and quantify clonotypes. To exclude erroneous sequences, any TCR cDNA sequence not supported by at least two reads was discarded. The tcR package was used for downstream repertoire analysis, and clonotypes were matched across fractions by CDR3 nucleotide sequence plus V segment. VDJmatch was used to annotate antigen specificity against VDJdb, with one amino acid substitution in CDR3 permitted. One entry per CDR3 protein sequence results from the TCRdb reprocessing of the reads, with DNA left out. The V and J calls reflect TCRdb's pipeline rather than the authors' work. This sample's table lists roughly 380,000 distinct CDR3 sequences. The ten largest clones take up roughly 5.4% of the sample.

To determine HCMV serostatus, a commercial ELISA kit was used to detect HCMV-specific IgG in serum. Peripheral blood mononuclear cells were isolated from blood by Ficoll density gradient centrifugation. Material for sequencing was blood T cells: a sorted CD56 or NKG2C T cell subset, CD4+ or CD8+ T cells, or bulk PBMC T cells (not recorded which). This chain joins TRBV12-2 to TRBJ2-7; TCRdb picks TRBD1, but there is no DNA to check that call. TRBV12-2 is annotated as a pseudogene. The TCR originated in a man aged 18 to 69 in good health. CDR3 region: CASRLMSFKGIYEQYF.